This T cell receptor beta chain is from a study of T cell repertoires in cytomegalovirus infection. Overall study findings and caveats: Ex vivo responses were dominated by HLA-C-restricted CMV-specific TCR beta clonotypes.

On this clonotype itself: No antigen is known for it. No conserved phenylalanine or tryptophan is present at the end of the CDR3, so a read error is the likely explanation. Because the CDR3's place on the DNA is in doubt, the DNA is left out and the CDR3 is given as listed by TCRdb.

One entry per CDR3 protein results from TCRdb running MiXCR on the reads. The repertoire has about 260,000 distinct CDR3 sequences, roughly 15% of them found once; the top ten carry around 8.7%. The sequencing input was PBMCs. This sequence originates from a human donor in good health (CMV status not recorded). Some clones in this sample may be carry-over from other donors' samples.

The CDR3: CASSQVAGGHNEQCC. The chain has TRBV7-2 and TRBJ2-1; TRBD2 is the table's D call, not checked against the DNA. The V gene's germline CDR1 is SGHTA and CDR2 FQGNSA. The CDR3 is 15 amino acids in total, end residues counted.